One TCR beta chain is described in this entry. Its antigen is undetermined. The data were obtained in a study of OX40 agonist ivuxolimab in advanced cancers. Study at large: Prior checkpoint blockade (anti-PD-1, anti-PD-L1 or anti-CTLA-4) was permitted; around 40% had it.

Trimming cost V 1 base and J 1 base; bases outside gene matches: 12. Germline lookup yields CDR1 SGHDN and CDR2 FVKESK. This CDR3 contains 20 residues. The timepoints at which blood was sampled were baseline, cycle 4 day 1, and cycle 7 day 1. Here immunoSEQ multiplex PCR was the method, and the copy in TCRdb shows in-frame clones only, minus some. The sample yields about 28,000 clones, more than 65% seen once. Points from the study as a whole: No determination was made of the antigen specificity of the expanded peripheral T cells. In general, CD8+ T cells held more expanded clones than CD4+ did, on average.

The origin of this receptor is an adult with an advanced solid tumor such as melanoma, head and neck, liver or kidney cancer. The genes are TRBV14 and TRBJ2-1; 11 bases fit TRBD1. Sequenced material: CD4+ or CD8+ T cells sorted from blood, taken in a trial of the OX40 agonist ivuxolimab. The CDR3 reads CASSQGTGGAGGPSYNEQFF. The CDR3 region has the DNA TGTGCCAGCAGCCAAGGGACAGGGGGCGCCGGGGGTCCTTCCTACAATGAGCAGTTCTTC.